The T cell receptor (beta chain) described here comes from a study of blood T cell repertoires in COVID-19. Study information: Sources were T cells, B-cell-depleted T cells, or PBMCs; the material itself was cDNA or gDNA.

Authors' data handling: From reference gene primer amplification, estimates of nucleated cell counts were derived. Assay used: immunoSEQ multiplex PCR; TCRdb lists only in-frame clones, some missing. V and J calls and clone size are as listed in that table; D and trimming were resolved from the DNA. This table has 10,000 to 15,000 clones, about 89% appearing once. Germline V CDR1 and CDR2: KGHDR, SFDVKD. There are 14 residues in the CDR3. With V trimmed by 9 bases and J by 4 bases, 8 bases remained unmatched. The chain links TRBV24-1 to TRBJ2-3; 8 bases agree with TRBD2. Sequenced input: peripheral blood. The receptor was isolated from a woman in her fifties or sixties with active COVID-19. CDR3 sequence: CATEGTRFADTQYF. The CDR3 DNA reads TGTGCCACCGAAGGGACTAGATTTGCAGATACGCAGTATTTT.